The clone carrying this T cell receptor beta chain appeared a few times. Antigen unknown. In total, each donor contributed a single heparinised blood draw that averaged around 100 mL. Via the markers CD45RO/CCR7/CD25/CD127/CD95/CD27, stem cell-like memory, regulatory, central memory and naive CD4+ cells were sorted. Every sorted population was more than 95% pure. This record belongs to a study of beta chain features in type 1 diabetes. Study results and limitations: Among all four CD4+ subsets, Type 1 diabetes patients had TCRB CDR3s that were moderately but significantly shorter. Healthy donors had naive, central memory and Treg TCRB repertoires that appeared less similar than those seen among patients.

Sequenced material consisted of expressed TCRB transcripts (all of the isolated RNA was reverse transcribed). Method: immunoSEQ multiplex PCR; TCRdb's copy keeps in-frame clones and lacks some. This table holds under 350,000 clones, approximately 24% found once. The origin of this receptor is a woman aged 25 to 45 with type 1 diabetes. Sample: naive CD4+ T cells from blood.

The CDR3 DNA reads TGTGCCAGCAGCGTGGACATTTCGCGGACTGAAGCTTTCTTT. Translating it yields CASSVDISRTEAFF. The J gene is TRBJ1-1, the V gene TRBV2; a weak D match, TRBD1 (5 bases). CDR1 is SNHLY, CDR2 FYNNEI, per germline. This CDR3 has 14 amino acids. The V and J ends lost 6 bases and 5 bases respectively, with 16 bases between them.